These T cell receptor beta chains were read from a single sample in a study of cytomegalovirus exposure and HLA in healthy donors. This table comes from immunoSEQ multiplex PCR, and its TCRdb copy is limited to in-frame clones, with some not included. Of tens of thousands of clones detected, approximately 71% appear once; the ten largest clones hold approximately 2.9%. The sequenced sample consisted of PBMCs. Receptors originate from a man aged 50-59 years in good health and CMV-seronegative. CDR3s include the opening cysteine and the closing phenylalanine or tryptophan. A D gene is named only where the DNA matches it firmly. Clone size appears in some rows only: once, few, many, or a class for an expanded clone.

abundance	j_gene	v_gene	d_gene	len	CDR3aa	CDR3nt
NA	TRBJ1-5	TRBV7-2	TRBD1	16	CASSLSTGDSNQPQHF	TGTGCCAGCAGCTTATCTACAGGGGATAGCAATCAGCCCCAGCATTTT
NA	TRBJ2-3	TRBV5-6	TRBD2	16	CASTNVRAGGADTQYF	TGTGCCAGCACCAATGTTAGAGCGGGAGGGGCAGATACGCAGTATTTT
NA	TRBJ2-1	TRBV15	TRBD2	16	CATSGAGLVSYNEQFF	TGTGCCACCAGCGGAGCGGGACTAGTCTCCTACAATGAGCAGTTCTTC
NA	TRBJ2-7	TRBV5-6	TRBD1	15	CASSSGWTGVREQYF	TGTGCCAGCAGCTCTGGTTGGACAGGGGTTCGCGAGCAGTACTTC
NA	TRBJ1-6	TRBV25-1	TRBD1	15	CASSQTGTDNSPLHF	TGTGCCAGCAGCCAAACCGGGACAGATAATTCACCCCTCCACTTT
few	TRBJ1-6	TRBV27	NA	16	CASSRTANSYNSPLHF	TGTGCCAGCAGCCGGACAGCCAACTCCTATAATTCACCCCTCCACTTT
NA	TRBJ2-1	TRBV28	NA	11	CASRFVDEQFF	TGTGCCAGCAGGTTTGTCGATGAGCAGTTCTTC
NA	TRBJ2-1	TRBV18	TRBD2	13	CASSPGSGRTSIF	TGTGCCAGCTCACCCGGTAGCGGGAGGACGTCCATCTTC
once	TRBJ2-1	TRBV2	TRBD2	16	CASTGLAGVSYNEQFF	TGTGCCAGCACCGGACTAGCGGGAGTCTCCTACAATGAGCAGTTCTTC
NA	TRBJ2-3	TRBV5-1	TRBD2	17	CASSSATSGRSADTQYF	TGCGCCAGCAGCTCGGCGACTAGCGGGAGATCAGCAGATACGCAGTATTTT
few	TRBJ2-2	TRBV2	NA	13	CASSIQGSGELFF	TGTGCCAGCAGTATACAGGGTTCCGGGGAGCTGTTTTTT
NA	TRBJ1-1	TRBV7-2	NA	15	CASSSIRGDWTEAFF	TGTGCCAGCAGCTCGATCAGGGGTGATTGGACTGAAGCTTTCTTT
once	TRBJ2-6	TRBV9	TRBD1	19	CASSVRPITGASGANVLTF	TGTGCCAGCAGCGTCCGTCCGATTACAGGGGCCTCTGGGGCCAACGTCCTGACTTTC
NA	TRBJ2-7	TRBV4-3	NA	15	CASSQDERLVLQQYF	TGCGCCAGCAGCCAAGACGAGAGGCTAGTTCTGCAGCAGTACTTC
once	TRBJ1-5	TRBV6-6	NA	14	CASILRGMDQPQHF	TGTGCCAGCATCCTACGGGGGATGGATCAGCCCCAGCATTTT
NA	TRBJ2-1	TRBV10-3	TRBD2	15	CAIRKLAAESNEQFF	TGTGCCATCAGGAAACTAGCGGCCGAAAGCAATGAGCAGTTCTTC
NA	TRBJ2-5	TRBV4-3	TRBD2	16	CASSQGLAGDMETQYF	TGCGCCAGCAGCCAGGGACTAGCGGGAGATATGGAGACCCAGTACTTC
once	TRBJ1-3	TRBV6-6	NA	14	CASSPTEAGNTIYF	TGTGCCAGCAGTCCGACGGAGGCTGGAAACACCATATATTTT
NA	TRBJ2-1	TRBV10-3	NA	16	CAIRPSEAASYNEQFF	TGTGCCATCAGACCCTCCGAGGCTGCCTCCTACAATGAGCAGTTCTTC
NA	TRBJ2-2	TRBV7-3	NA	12	CASSSYTGELFF	TGTGCCAGCAGCTCGTACACCGGGGAGCTGTTTTTT
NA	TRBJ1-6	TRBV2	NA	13	CASSGDYNSPLHF	TGTGCCAGCTCGGGGGACTATAATTCACCCCTCCACTTT
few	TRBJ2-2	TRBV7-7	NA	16	CASSSRGGDNTGELFF	TGTGCTAGCAGCTCTCGAGGAGGGGATAACACCGGGGAGCTGTTTTTT
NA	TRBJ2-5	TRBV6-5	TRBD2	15	CASSPPSGGLGTQYF	TGTGCCAGCAGCCCGCCCAGCGGGGGCCTCGGGACCCAGTACTTC